This T cell receptor (beta chain) appears in the sequencing data of a study of CD8+ T cells in alopecia areata. In each case, RNA was isolated and then reverse transcribed into cDNA as the sequencing template. TCRdb's copy holds only in-frame clones and misses some; the assay was immunoSEQ multiplex PCR. In the table there are tens of thousands of clones, about three fifths of which are singletons. Treatment here: oral pan-JAK inhibitor, 5-10 mg twice daily. This CDR3 region has 12 residues. Germline-derived CDR1 and CDR2 are SQVTM and ANQGSEA. Trimming cost V 4 bases and J 3 bases, with 6 bases left between them.

The chain is built from TRBV29-1 and TRBJ2-2; the D is unclear. Sequenced here: CD8+ T cells sorted from blood, sampled at week 4, from a patient treated with tofacitinib. The receptor was isolated from a human donor with alopecia areata. The CDR3, as DNA: TGCAGCGTTGGACGAGACACCGGGGAGCTGTTTTTT. It codes for CSVGRDTGELFF.